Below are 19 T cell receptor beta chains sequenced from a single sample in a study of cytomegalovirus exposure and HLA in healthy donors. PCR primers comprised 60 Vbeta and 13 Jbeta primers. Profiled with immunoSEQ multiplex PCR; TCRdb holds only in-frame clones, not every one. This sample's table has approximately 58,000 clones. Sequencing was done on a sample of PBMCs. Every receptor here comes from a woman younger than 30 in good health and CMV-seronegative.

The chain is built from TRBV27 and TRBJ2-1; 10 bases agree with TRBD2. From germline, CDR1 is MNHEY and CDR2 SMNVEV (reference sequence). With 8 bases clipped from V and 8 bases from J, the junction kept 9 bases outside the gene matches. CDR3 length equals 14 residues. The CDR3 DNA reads TGTGCCAGCGGGACTAGCGCCCCACCCCATGAGCAGTTCTTC. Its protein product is CASGTSAPPHEQFF.

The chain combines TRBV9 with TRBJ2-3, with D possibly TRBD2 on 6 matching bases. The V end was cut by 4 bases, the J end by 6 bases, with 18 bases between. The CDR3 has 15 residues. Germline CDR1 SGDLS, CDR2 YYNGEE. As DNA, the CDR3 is TGTGCCAGCAGCCCCTCAATCTCAACTAGCGATACGCAGTATTTT. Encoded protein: CASSPSISTSDTQYF.

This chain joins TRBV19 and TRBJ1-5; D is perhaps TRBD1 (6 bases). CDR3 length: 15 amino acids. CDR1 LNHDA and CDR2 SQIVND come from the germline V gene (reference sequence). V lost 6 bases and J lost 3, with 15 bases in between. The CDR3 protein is CASRHQGIYNQPQHF. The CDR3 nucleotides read TGTGCCAGTAGACACCAGGGGATCTACAATCAGCCCCAGCATTTT.

The CDR3, as DNA: TGTGCCAGCAGCTTAAGCGGCCCCTACAATGAGCAGTTCTTC. Translation gives CASSLSGPYNEQFF. The V and J genes are TRBV7-3 and TRBJ2-1, with no clear D. The V end lost 1 base, the J end lost 2 bases, and 6 bases lay between the germline ends. The CDR3 runs to 14 residues. The germline V gene has CDR1 SGHTA and CDR2 FQGTGA.

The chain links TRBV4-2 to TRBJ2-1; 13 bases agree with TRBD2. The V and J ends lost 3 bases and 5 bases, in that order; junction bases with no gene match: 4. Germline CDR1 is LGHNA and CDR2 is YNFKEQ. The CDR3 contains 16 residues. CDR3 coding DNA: TGTGCCAGCAGCCAGGCTGGGACTAGCGGGGACAATGAGCAGTTCTTC. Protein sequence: CASSQAGTSGDNEQFF.

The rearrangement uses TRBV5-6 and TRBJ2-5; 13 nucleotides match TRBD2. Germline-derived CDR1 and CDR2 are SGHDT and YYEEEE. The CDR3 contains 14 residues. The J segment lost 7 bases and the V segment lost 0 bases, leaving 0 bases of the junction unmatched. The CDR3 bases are TGTGCCAGCAGCTTGGGACTAGCGGGGGGGACCCAGTACTTC. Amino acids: CASSLGLAGGTQYF. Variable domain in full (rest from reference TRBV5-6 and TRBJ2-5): DAGVTQSPTHLIKTRGQQVTLRCSPKSGHDTVSWYQQALGQGPQFIFQYYEEEERQRGNFPDRFSGHQFPNYSSELNVNALLLGDSALYLCASSLGLAGGTQYFGPGTRLLVL.

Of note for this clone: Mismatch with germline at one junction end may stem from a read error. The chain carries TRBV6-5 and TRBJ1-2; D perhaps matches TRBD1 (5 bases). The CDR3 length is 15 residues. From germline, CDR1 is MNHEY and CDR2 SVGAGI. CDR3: CASSYWGEGHYGYTF. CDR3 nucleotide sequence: TGTGCCAGCAGCTACTGGGGGGAAGGACACTATGGCTACACCTTC.

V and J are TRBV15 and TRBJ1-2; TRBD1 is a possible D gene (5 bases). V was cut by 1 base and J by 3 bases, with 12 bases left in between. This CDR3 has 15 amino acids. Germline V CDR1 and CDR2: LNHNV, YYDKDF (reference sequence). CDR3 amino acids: CATSRVLREDYGYTF. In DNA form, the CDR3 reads TGTGCCACCAGCAGAGTCCTCAGGGAGGACTATGGCTACACCTTC.

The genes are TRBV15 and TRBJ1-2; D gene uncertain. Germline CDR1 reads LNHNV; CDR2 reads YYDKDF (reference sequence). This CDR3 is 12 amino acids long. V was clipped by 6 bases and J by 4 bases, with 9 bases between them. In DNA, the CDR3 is TGTGCCACCAGTGAGATTAGCTATGGCTACACCTTC. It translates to CATSEISYGYTF.

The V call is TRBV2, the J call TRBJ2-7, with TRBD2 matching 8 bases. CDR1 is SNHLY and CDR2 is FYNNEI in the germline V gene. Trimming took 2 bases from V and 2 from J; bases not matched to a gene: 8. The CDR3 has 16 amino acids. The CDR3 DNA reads TGTGCCAGCAGTGAACAACCGGTCGGGGGGGCCTACGAGCAGTACTTC. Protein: CASSEQPVGGAYEQYF.

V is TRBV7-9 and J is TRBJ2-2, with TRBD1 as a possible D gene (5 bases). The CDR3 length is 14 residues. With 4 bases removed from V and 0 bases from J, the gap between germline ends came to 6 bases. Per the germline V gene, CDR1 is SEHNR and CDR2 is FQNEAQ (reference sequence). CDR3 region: CASSSTANTGELFF. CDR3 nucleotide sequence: TGTGCCAGCAGCTCGACAGCGAACACCGGGGAGCTGTTTTTT.

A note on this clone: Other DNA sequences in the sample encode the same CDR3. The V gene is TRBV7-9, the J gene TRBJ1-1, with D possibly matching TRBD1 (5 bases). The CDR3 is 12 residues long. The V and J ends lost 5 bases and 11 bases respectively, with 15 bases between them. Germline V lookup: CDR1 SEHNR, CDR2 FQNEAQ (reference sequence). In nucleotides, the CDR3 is TGTGCCAGCAGCCCAGCGGGGGGGGAGGCTTTCTTT. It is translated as CASSPAGGEAFF.

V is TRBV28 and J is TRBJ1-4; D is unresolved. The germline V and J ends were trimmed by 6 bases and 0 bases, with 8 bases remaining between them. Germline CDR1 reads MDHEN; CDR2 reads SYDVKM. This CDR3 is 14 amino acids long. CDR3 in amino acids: CASRVVATNEKLFF. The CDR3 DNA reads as TGTGCCAGCAGGGTAGTTGCAACTAATGAAAAACTGTTTTTT.

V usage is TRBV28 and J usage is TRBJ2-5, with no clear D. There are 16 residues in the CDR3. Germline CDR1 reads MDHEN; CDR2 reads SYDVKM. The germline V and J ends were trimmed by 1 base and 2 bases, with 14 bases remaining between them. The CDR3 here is CASSLSARGRQETQYF. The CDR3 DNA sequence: TGTGCCAGCAGTTTATCAGCTAGAGGAAGGCAAGAGACCCAGTACTTC.

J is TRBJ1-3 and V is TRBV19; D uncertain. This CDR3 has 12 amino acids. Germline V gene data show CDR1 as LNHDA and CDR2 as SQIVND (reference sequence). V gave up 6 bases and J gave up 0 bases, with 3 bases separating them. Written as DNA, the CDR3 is TGTGCCAGTAGGAGCTCTGGAAACACCATATATTTT. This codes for CASRSSGNTIYF.

DNA of the CDR3: TGTGCCAGCAGTCGAGCGGGGGGCGCCTACGAGCAGTACTTC. Its translation: CASSRAGGAYEQYF. V usage is TRBV6-5 and J usage is TRBJ2-7; the match to TRBD2 covers 9 bases. The J segment lost 2 bases and the V segment lost 5 bases, leaving 4 bases of the junction unmatched. Germline V gene sequence: CDR1 MNHEY, CDR2 SVGAGI. This CDR3 region has 14 residues.

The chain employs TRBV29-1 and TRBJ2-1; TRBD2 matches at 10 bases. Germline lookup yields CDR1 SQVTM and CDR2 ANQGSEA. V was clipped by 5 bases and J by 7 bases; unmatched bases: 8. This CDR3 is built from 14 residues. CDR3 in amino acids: CSVLGLANLNEQFF. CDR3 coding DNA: TGCAGCGTTTTGGGACTAGCGAACCTTAATGAGCAGTTCTTC.

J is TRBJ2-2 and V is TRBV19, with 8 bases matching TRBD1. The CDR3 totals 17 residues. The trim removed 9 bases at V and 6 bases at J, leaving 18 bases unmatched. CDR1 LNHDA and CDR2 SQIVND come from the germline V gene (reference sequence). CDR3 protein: CASAAPDRVGPAGELFF. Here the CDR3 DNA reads TGTGCCAGCGCGGCCCCGGACAGGGTGGGGCCCGCCGGGGAGCTGTTTTTT. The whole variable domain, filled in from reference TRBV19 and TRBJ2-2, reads DGGITQSPKYLFRKEGQNVTLSCEQNLNHDAMYWYRQDPGQGLRLIYYSQIVNDFQKGDIAEGYSVSREKKESFPLTVTSAQKNPTAFYLCASAAPDRVGPAGELFFGEGSRLTVL.

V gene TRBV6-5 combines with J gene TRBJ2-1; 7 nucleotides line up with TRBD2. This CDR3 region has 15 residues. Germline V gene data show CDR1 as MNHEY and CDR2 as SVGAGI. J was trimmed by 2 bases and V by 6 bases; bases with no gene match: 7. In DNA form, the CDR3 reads TGTGCCAGCAGGCAACCAGGGAGGGCCTACAATGAGCAGTTCTTC. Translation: CASRQPGRAYNEQFF.